These T cell receptor beta chains were read from a single sample in a study of metastatic and nonmetastatic thyroid tumors. With MiXCR, TCRdb reprocessed the PCR reads. The profile shows over 10,000 clones, under 35% of them singletons. The sequenced sample consisted of tumor tissue. Source of these receptors: a female donor with papillary thyroid cancer or a benign thyroid nodule (not recorded which). Some clones in this sample may be carry-over from other donors' samples. Both conserved end residues are part of each CDR3.

J gene: TRBJ2-1; CDR3 length: 12; V gene: TRBV7-9; CDR3 protein: CASSRGGRAEFF
J gene: TRBJ1-1; CDR3 length: 11; V gene: TRBV24-1; CDR3 protein: CATSEGVEAFF
J gene: TRBJ1-5; CDR3 length: 13; V gene: TRBV6-1; CDR3 protein: CASSQALWQPQHF
J gene: TRBJ2-3; CDR3 length: 13; V gene: TRBV28; CDR3 protein: CATRQRISDTQYF
J gene: TRBJ2-7; CDR3 length: 14; V gene: TRBV5-1; CDR3 protein: CASSLVRGSYEQYF
J gene: TRBJ1-2; CDR3 length: 15; V gene: TRBV2; CDR3 protein: CASSQRDRGINGYTF
J gene: TRBJ1-4; CDR3 length: 12; V gene: TRBV6-2/TRBV6-3; CDR3 protein: CASSYDREKLFF
J gene: TRBJ2-6; CDR3 length: 15; V gene: TRBV19; CDR3 protein: CASSKGQTGANVLTF
J gene: TRBJ1-3; CDR3 length: 13; V gene: TRBV6-1; CDR3 protein: CASSEAGGNTIYF
J gene: TRBJ2-1; CDR3 length: 19; V gene: TRBV19; CDR3 protein: CASSRRGLAGGSEQNEQFF
J gene: TRBJ1-6; CDR3 length: 13; V gene: TRBV20-1; CDR3 protein: CSAGGQAHSPLHF
J gene: TRBJ2-3; CDR3 length: 15; V gene: TRBV7-3; CDR3 protein: CASSPNGGRWDTQYF
J gene: TRBJ1-1; CDR3 length: 14; V gene: TRBV20-1; CDR3 protein: CSASLPQENTEAFF
J gene: TRBJ2-1; CDR3 length: 15; V gene: TRBV28; CDR3 protein: CASSPNGLTYNEQFF
J gene: TRBJ2-7; CDR3 length: 16; V gene: TRBV11-1; CDR3 protein: CASSSPSGRNSYEQYF
J gene: TRBJ2-1; CDR3 length: 17; V gene: TRBV11-2; CDR3 protein: CASSPQRGTSGYNEQFF
J gene: TRBJ2-1; CDR3 length: 13; V gene: TRBV29-1; CDR3 protein: CSVDWQGYNEQFF
J gene: TRBJ2-7; CDR3 length: 15; V gene: TRBV28; CDR3 protein: CASRRRDRGYDEQYF
J gene: TRBJ2-1; CDR3 length: 18; V gene: TRBV7-3; CDR3 protein: CASSPVGLAGVVYNEQFF
J gene: TRBJ2-5; CDR3 length: 16; V gene: TRBV6-1; CDR3 protein: CASSVGVAPPQETQYF
J gene: TRBJ1-2; CDR3 length: 14; V gene: TRBV19; CDR3 protein: CASSIERRSYGYTF
J gene: TRBJ1-5; CDR3 length: 14; V gene: TRBV6-1; CDR3 protein: CASRRDFSNQPQHF
J gene: TRBJ2-3; CDR3 length: 14; V gene: TRBV6-2/TRBV6-3; CDR3 protein: CASSFRLGGDTQYF
J gene: TRBJ2-2; CDR3 length: 16; V gene: TRBV10-2; CDR3 protein: CASSERWLVGTGELFF
J gene: TRBJ1-4; CDR3 length: 14; V gene: TRBV7-9; CDR3 protein: CASSLDLANEKLFF
J gene: TRBJ2-1; CDR3 length: 12; V gene: TRBV6-1; CDR3 protein: CASNGQNNEQFF
J gene: TRBJ2-2; CDR3 length: 15; V gene: TRBV24-1; CDR3 protein: CATSAHAGSTGELFF
J gene: TRBJ2-2; CDR3 length: 15; V gene: TRBV6-1; CDR3 protein: CASSGEFSNTGELFF
J gene: TRBJ2-1; CDR3 length: 16; V gene: TRBV25-1; CDR3 protein: CASSDSTGSSYNEQFF
J gene: TRBJ1-5; CDR3 length: 15; V gene: TRBV18; CDR3 protein: CASSPGTGGHQPQHF
J gene: TRBJ1-4; CDR3 length: 17; V gene: TRBV12-3/TRBV12-4; CDR3 protein: CASSQWTGLATNEKLFF
J gene: TRBJ1-5; CDR3 length: 16; V gene: TRBV5-1; CDR3 protein: CASSLYRDTQNQPQHF
J gene: TRBJ1-1; CDR3 length: 15; V gene: TRBV6-2/TRBV6-3; CDR3 protein: CASSYLRQGQPEAFF
J gene: TRBJ1-1; CDR3 length: 13; V gene: TRBV5-6; CDR3 protein: CASSADRGPEAFF
J gene: TRBJ1-1; CDR3 length: 14; V gene: TRBV6-1; CDR3 protein: CASSPGGLVTEAFF
J gene: TRBJ1-2; CDR3 length: 15; V gene: TRBV20-1; CDR3 protein: CSARGQGLGYYGYTF
J gene: TRBJ2-7; CDR3 length: 12; V gene: TRBV10-1; CDR3 protein: CASSGGQSEQYF
J gene: TRBJ1-4; CDR3 length: 14; V gene: TRBV19; CDR3 protein: CASSDGALNEKLFF
J gene: TRBJ2-1; CDR3 length: 19; V gene: TRBV7-2; CDR3 protein: CASSFKRLKQGGTYNEQFF
J gene: TRBJ1-4; CDR3 length: 16; V gene: TRBV7-8; CDR3 protein: CASSLVGGATNEKLFF
J gene: TRBJ2-3; CDR3 length: 15; V gene: TRBV18; CDR3 protein: CASSPHAGGSNTQYF
J gene: TRBJ1-5; CDR3 length: 13; V gene: TRBV11-2; CDR3 protein: CASSLGEGQPQHF
J gene: TRBJ1-2; CDR3 length: 14; V gene: TRBV7-2; CDR3 protein: CASSPDDRVIGYTF
J gene: TRBJ2-5; CDR3 length: 14; V gene: TRBV20-1; CDR3 protein: CSAVRDYQQETQYF
J gene: TRBJ2-7; CDR3 length: 14; V gene: TRBV11-2; CDR3 protein: CASSPGGKSYEQYF
J gene: TRBJ2-3; CDR3 length: 14; V gene: TRBV20-1; CDR3 protein: CSARKGDGTDTQYF
J gene: TRBJ2-3; CDR3 length: 12; V gene: TRBV2; CDR3 protein: CASSEASISPDF
J gene: TRBJ2-3; CDR3 length: 15; V gene: TRBV2; CDR3 protein: CASSERVGSPDTQYF